A single sample is the source of the 14 T cell receptor beta chains below, sequenced in a study of human T cells and chemical hapten exposure. Each CDR3 protein is one row after TCRdb ran MiXCR on the RACE reads. Among about 300,000 distinct CDR3 sequences listed, about 5% were seen once. The time point denotes: pre-sensitization, week 0. Described treatment: therapeutic diphenylcyclopropenone sensitization with weekly scalp DPC. Sequences were derived from whole blood, sampled in connection with sensitization to the hapten diphenylcyclopropenone (DPC). Source of these receptors: a woman aged 18-29 years with alopecia areata. Some clones in this sample may be carry-over from other donors' samples.

This clonotype occurred a few times. The V call is TRBV7-9, the J call TRBJ1-1; no reliable D call. Per the germline V gene, CDR1 is SEHNR and CDR2 is FQNEAQ (reference sequence). Trimming removed 5 bases from V and 10 bases from J, with 11 bases in between. CDR3 size: 11 residues. The CDR3 DNA follows: TGTGCCAGCAGCACTGGACCCCTAGCTTTCTTT. The encoded protein is CASSTGPLAFF.

This clonotype was recorded at least ten times. The rearrangement links TRBV4-3 to TRBJ1-2; D remains unclear. Trimming took off 0 bases at V and 6 bases at J, with 17 bases between the two ends. Germline values: CDR1 LGHNA, CDR2 YSLEER. This CDR3 has 16 amino acids. The CDR3 sequence: CASSQDKEADPHGYTF. The CDR3 nucleotides read TGCGCCAGCAGCCAAGATAAGGAGGCAGACCCTCATGGCTACACCTTC.

This chain joins TRBV12-3 or TRBV12-4 and TRBJ2-3; D gene uncertain. The CDR3 consists of 13 residues. The V end was cut by 6 bases, the J end by 3 bases, with 10 bases between. CDR3 amino acids: CASSFIKTDTQYF. The CDR3 DNA is TGTGCCAGCAGCTTCATAAAAACAGATACGCAGTATTTT.

This clonotype has ten or more counts. The rearrangement joins TRBV20-1 to TRBJ2-3; D possibly corresponds to TRBD2 (6 bases). The CDR3 has 14 residues. Germline CDR1 is DFQATT and CDR2 is SNEGSKA (reference sequence). Trimming stripped 6 bases from V and 1 base from J, with 14 bases between. The CDR3 DNA reads as TGCAGTGCAGTCAGGGCTAGCGGCACAGATACGCAGTATTTT. It encodes CSAVRASGTDTQYF.

This clonotype occurred a few times. The J gene is TRBJ1-3, the V gene TRBV6-5; D remains unclear. Trimming cost V 7 bases and J 2 bases, with 18 bases left between them. This CDR3 is 16 amino acids long. Germline V gene sequence: CDR1 MNHEY, CDR2 SVGAGI. The CDR3 reads CASTREGIGTGNTIYF. The CDR3 DNA is TGTGCCAGCACCCGGGAGGGAATAGGAACTGGAAACACCATATATTTT.

This clonotype was found many times. The rearrangement links TRBV7-2 to TRBJ2-3; possible D gene TRBD2, 6 bases. The CDR3 is made up of 13 amino acids. CDR1 and CDR2 (germline): SGHTA, FQGNSA. V gave up 7 bases and J gave up 2 bases, with 10 bases separating them. CDR3 sequence reads: CASTGGATDTQYF. The CDR3 bases are TGTGCCAGCACTGGCGGGGCCACAGATACGCAGTATTTT.

The chain uses TRBV6-6 and TRBJ2-6; D is unresolved. This CDR3 is 16 amino acids long. Trimming removed 2 bases from V and 2 bases from J, with 10 bases in between. Germline V gene sequence: CDR1 MNHNY, CDR2 SVGAGI (reference sequence). CDR3 protein: CASSYPDVTGANVLTF. DNA for the CDR3: TGTGCCAGCAGTTACCCAGACGTCACTGGGGCCAACGTCCTGACTTTC.

This clonotype was recorded a few times. The chain is built from TRBV7-2 and TRBJ1-5; D is ambiguous. The CDR3 length is 13 residues. Trimming cost V 5 bases and J 3 bases, with 8 bases left between them. CDR1 is SGHTA, CDR2 FQGNSA, per germline. The CDR3 nucleotides are TGTGCCAGCAGCCGGGAGTACAATCAGCCCCAGCATTTT. Translation gives CASSREYNQPQHF.

This clonotype was recorded many times. The CDR3 DNA reads as TGCAGCGTTGTACGTACTGTAGCCAAAAACATTCAGTACTTC. Translating gives CSVVRTVAKNIQYF. V is TRBV29-1 and J is TRBJ2-4; no reliable D call. CDR1 is SQVTM, CDR2 ANQGSEA, per germline. This CDR3 contains 14 residues. Trimming removed 4 bases from V and 0 bases from J, with 10 bases in between.

This clonotype was recorded a few times. This chain uses TRBV5-1 with TRBJ1-5; no firm D call. CDR1 and CDR2 from the germline V gene are SGHRS and YFSETQ. The ends were cut back, 6 bases at V and 1 base at J, with 17 bases in the middle. The CDR3 is 16 amino acids. The CDR3 region has the DNA TGCGCCAGCATGGAGGGCCCTGGCCACAGCAATCAGCCCCAGCATTTT. Its translation is CASMEGPGHSNQPQHF.

The chain carries TRBV3-1 and TRBJ2-1, with D perhaps matching TRBD2 (6 bases). The CDR3 is made up of 16 amino acids. Germline V gene lookup returns CDR1 LGHDT and CDR2 YNNKEL (reference sequence). The V and J ends lost 0 bases and 5 bases respectively, with 14 bases between them. CDR3 nucleotides: TGTGCCAGCAGCCAAGAGCGGCGGGGACCTAACAATGAGCAGTTCTTC. Translating it yields CASSQERRGPNNEQFF.

The sample holds a few counts of this clonotype. The chain joins TRBV27 to TRBJ2-1; D possibly corresponds to TRBD1 (6 bases). Germline loops: CDR1 MNHEY, CDR2 SMNVEV (reference sequence). The CDR3 is 15 residues long. V was trimmed by 1 base and J by 1 base, leaving 8 bases between them. The CDR3, as DNA: TGTGCCAGCAGTTTATATACAGGGTCCTACAATGAGCAGTTCTTC. It is translated as CASSLYTGSYNEQFF.

This clonotype was counted ten times or more. This chain connects TRBV2 to TRBJ2-7; D is unresolved. The CDR3 spans 11 residues. Germline CDR1 is SNHLY and CDR2 is FYNNEI. V gave up 7 bases and J gave up 3 bases, with 7 bases separating them. Written as DNA, the CDR3 is TGTGCCAGCAATAACGACTACGAGCAGTACTTC. Encoded protein: CASNNDYEQYF.

The gene calls are TRBV7-8 and TRBJ2-3, with D perhaps TRBD2 (5 bases). Trimming removed 5 bases at V and 2 bases at J, with 17 bases between. This CDR3 has 16 residues. The germline CDR1 and CDR2 sequences are SGHVS and FQNEAQ. The CDR3 loop is CASSLRDSRVTDTQYF. DNA for the CDR3: TGTGCCAGCAGCCTACGGGATTCGCGGGTCACAGATACGCAGTATTTT. Looking up the rest from reference TRBV7-8 and TRBJ2-3 gives the full variable domain: GAGVSQSPRYKVAKRGQDVALRCDPISGHVSLFWYQQALGQGPEFLTYFQNEAQLDKSGLPSDRFFAERPEGSVSTLKIQRTQQEDSAVYLCASSLRDSRVTDTQYFGPGTRLTVL.